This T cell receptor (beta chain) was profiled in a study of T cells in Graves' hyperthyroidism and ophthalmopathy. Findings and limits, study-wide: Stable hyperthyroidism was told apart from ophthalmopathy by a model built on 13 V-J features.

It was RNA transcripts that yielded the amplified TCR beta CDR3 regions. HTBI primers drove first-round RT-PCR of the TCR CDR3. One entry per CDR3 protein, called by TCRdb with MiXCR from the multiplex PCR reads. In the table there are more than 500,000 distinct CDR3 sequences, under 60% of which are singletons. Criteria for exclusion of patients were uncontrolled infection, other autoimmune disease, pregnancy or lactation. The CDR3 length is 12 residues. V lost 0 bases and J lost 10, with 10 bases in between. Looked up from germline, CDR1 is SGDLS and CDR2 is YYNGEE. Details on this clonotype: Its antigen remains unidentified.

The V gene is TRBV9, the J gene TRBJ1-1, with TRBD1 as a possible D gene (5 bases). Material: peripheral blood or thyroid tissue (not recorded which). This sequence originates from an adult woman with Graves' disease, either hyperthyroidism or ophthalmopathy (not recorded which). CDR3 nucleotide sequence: TGTGCCAGCAGCGTAGGTGGAGGGGTAGCTTTCTTT. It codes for CASSVGGGVAFF.